This T cell receptor (beta chain) was retrieved from a study of blood T cell repertoires in COVID-19. As for the study in general: Sites in the United States, Italy and Spain provided acute and convalescent COVID-19 samples.

With 2 bases removed from V and 8 bases from J, the gap between germline ends came to 10 bases. The CDR3 is 13 amino acids. Germline CDR1 and CDR2: MGHRA and YSYEKL. This clone was detected a few times. The repertoire was sequenced with immunoSEQ multiplex PCR; TCRdb's copy has only in-frame clones and lacks some. This table has roughly 130,000 clones, less than 90% appearing once. The genes are TRBV4-1 and TRBJ2-1; D is unresolved. The sequence came from a man aged 35-49 years with acute COVID-19. Sequencing was carried out using PBMCs or T cells enriched from blood (not recorded which). DNA of the CDR3: TGCGCCAGCAGCCAAATTGACTCCGATGAGCAGTTCTTC. The encoded protein is CASSQIDSDEQFF.